A single sample gave rise to the 29 T cell receptor beta chains below, sequenced in a study of cytomegalovirus exposure and HLA in healthy donors. Some clones are missing from TCRdb's copy, which holds only in-frame ones; the method was immunoSEQ multiplex PCR. The table records 100,000 to 150,000 clones, about nine tenths of them present only once. What was sequenced was PBMCs. The origin of the receptors is a woman aged 18 to 35 in good health and CMV-seronegative.

This sequence joins TRBV7-8 and TRBJ2-5; 13 nucleotides align to TRBD2. J gave up 12 bases and V 1 base, and 8 bases lay outside the gene matches. CDR3 length: 15 amino acids. CDR1 SGHVS and CDR2 FQNEAQ come from the germline V gene. CDR3 residues: CASSLGLAGGLEEYF. DNA of the CDR3: TGTGCCAGCAGCTTAGGACTAGCGGGAGGTTTAGAAGAGTACTTC. The full variable domain, completed using reference TRBV7-8 and TRBJ2-5, is GAGVSQSPRYKVAKRGQDVALRCDPISGHVSLFWYQQALGQGPEFLTYFQNEAQLDKSGLPSDRFFAERPEGSVSTLKIQRTQQEDSAVYLCASSLGLAGGLEEYFGPGTRLLVL.

The gene calls are TRBV6-1 and TRBJ2-2, with TRBD1 matching over 12 bases. The V gene's germline CDR1 is MNHNS and CDR2 SASEGT. V was pared by 7 bases and J by 5 bases, with 5 bases of the junction left unmatched. The CDR3 is made up of 15 amino acids. The CDR3 here is CASIGTGGKTGELFF. CDR3 DNA: TGTGCCAGCATCGGGACAGGGGGCAAGACCGGGGAGCTGTTTTTT.

This chain links TRBV6-5 with TRBJ2-7; D is perhaps TRBD2 (6 bases). Germline V gene sequence: CDR1 MNHEY, CDR2 SVGAGI. Trimming left V 6 bases short and J 2 bases short, with 17 bases between. The CDR3 has 15 amino acids. The CDR3 sequence: CASSRLGWGAYEQYF. As DNA, the CDR3 is TGTGCCAGCAGCCGTTTGGGCTGGGGGGCCTACGAGCAGTACTTC.

The chain combines TRBV5-5 with TRBJ1-5; the D is unclear. The V end lost 6 bases, the J end lost 6 bases, and 16 bases lay between the germline ends. The CDR3 has 14 residues. Germline values: CDR1 SGHKS, CDR2 YYEKEE (reference sequence). The CDR3 region is CASTLSGLGQPQHF. CDR3 nucleotide sequence: TGTGCCAGCACCCTATCTGGGCTTGGTCAGCCCCAGCATTTT.

J is TRBJ1-2 and V is TRBV6-5; the D gene is possibly TRBD1 (5 bases). Trimming stripped 5 bases from V and 2 bases from J, with 15 bases between. The CDR3 consists of 15 residues. CDR1 is MNHEY and CDR2 is SVGAGI in the germline V gene. For the CDR3, the DNA is TGTGCCAGCAGTCGATCAGCGGGGCCCAACTATGGCTACACCTTC. Protein sequence: CASSRSAGPNYGYTF.

V usage is TRBV5-6 and J usage is TRBJ2-5; 10 bases are a match to TRBD2. Germline-derived CDR1 and CDR2 are SGHDT and YYEEEE. Unmatched junction bases numbered 7, after V lost 3 bases and J lost 5 bases. This CDR3 comprises 15 residues. The CDR3 DNA sequence: TGTGCCAGCAGCTCGACTAGCGGGCGTGGGGAGACCCAGTACTTC. It specifies CASSSTSGRGETQYF.

V gene TRBV28 combines with J gene TRBJ2-7; 9 bases align to TRBD1. The V segment lost 5 bases and the J segment 3 bases; nucleotides outside the gene matches: 8. Germline CDR1 and CDR2: MDHEN and SYDVKM. The CDR3 extends over 15 amino acids. The CDR3 DNA reads TGTGCCAGCAGTCCACCGGGACAGGGACTCTACGAGCAGTACTTC. Encoded protein: CASSPPGQGLYEQYF.

The chain recombines TRBV9 with TRBJ2-7, with unresolved D. V lost 2 bases to trimming and J lost 4 bases, with 13 bases between them. The germline V gene has CDR1 SGDLS and CDR2 YYNGEE. The CDR3 runs to 14 residues. The CDR3 loop is CASSVSPGAYEQYF. In DNA, the CDR3 is TGTGCCAGCAGCGTTAGTCCGGGTGCTTACGAGCAGTACTTC. Together with reference TRBV9 and TRBJ2-7, the CDR3 gives the full variable domain: DSGVTQTPKHLITATGQRVTLRCSPRSGDLSVYWYQQSLDQGLQFLIQYYNGEERAKGNILERFSAQQFPDLHSELNLSSLELGDSALYFCASSVSPGAYEQYFGPGTRLTVT.

V gene TRBV9 combines with J gene TRBJ2-1; 7 positions agree with TRBD2. This CDR3 has 16 amino acids. Losses at the gene ends were 4 bases for V and 4 bases for J; bases not matched to a gene: 11. The germline V gene encodes CDR1 SGDLS and CDR2 YYNGEE. The CDR3 protein is CASSPLFQRGYNEQFF. The CDR3 bases are TGTGCCAGCAGCCCCTTATTCCAGCGGGGTTACAATGAGCAGTTCTTC.

The chain carries TRBV4-2 and TRBJ2-7; the D gene is possibly TRBD2 (5 bases). V was shortened by 3 bases and J by 3 bases, with 9 bases between the two germline ends. Germline CDR1 LGHNA, CDR2 YNFKEQ. The CDR3 totals 13 residues. The CDR3 region is CASSHYSDYEQYF. The CDR3 DNA sequence: TGTGCCAGCAGCCATTATAGCGACTACGAGCAGTACTTC.

This clone was seen only a few times. This rearrangement joins TRBV6-1 to TRBJ2-7; 11 bases agree with TRBD2. Germline V gene data show CDR1 as MNHNS and CDR2 as SASEGT. The ends lost 4 bases at V and 6 bases at J; junction bases unmatched: 8. This CDR3 is 15 amino acids long. The CDR3 DNA reads as TGTGCCAGCAGTGCTTTAGCGGGAGGGCCGTTCGAGCAGTACTTC. Its protein is CASSALAGGPFEQYF.

This chain links TRBV9 with TRBJ2-3, with unresolved D. The germline CDR1 and CDR2 sequences are SGDLS and YYNGEE. The CDR3 is made up of 14 amino acids. V lost 1 base and J 3 bases, leaving 9 bases between the germline ends. CDR3 DNA: TGTGCCAGCAGCGTATCGAGCGCTACAGATACGCAGTATTTT. Translation gives CASSVSSATDTQYF.

The J gene is TRBJ2-1, the V gene TRBV28; 13 nucleotides agree with TRBD2. Trimming took 5 bases from V and 4 from J; bases not matched to a gene: 5. The CDR3 runs to 16 residues. The V gene's germline CDR1 is MDHEN and CDR2 SYDVKM. The CDR3 DNA reads TGTGCCAGCAGTCCGACGGGACTAGCGGGATACAATGAGCAGTTCTTC. Translated, it gives CASSPTGLAGYNEQFF.

The CDR3 spells CASSFTGEEAFF. The CDR3 DNA follows: TGTGCCAGCAGCTTCACAGGCGAGGAAGCTTTCTTT. The V gene is TRBV5-4, the J gene TRBJ1-1; a weak D match, TRBD1 (5 bases). The CDR3 covers 12 residues. CDR1 and CDR2 (germline): SGHNT, YYREEE (reference sequence). V lost 2 bases, J lost 8 bases, and 10 bases lay in between.

The V and J genes are TRBV28 and TRBJ1-2; TRBD1 matches at 7 bases. The germline CDR1 and CDR2 sequences are MDHEN and SYDVKM. The CDR3 has 13 residues. V lost 6 bases, J lost 5 bases, and 6 bases stayed unmatched. The CDR3 sequence is CASRATGVYGYTF. CDR3 in DNA: TGTGCCAGCAGAGCAACAGGGGTTTATGGCTACACCTTC.

This clone showed up just once. This rearrangement joins TRBV21-1 to TRBJ2-5; the table's D call of TRBD1 was not tested on the DNA. TRBV21-1 is tagged as a pseudogene. The CDR3 runs 16 residues. This CDR3 is CASSSEEQEPQETQYF. The CDR3 region has the DNA TGTGCCAGCAGCAGTGAAGAACAGGAGCCACAAGAGACCCAGTACTTC.

The CDR3, as DNA: TGTGCCAGCAGCGGGGGGACAGGGGCTAACTATGGCTACACCTTC. Residues: CASSGGTGANYGYTF. The chain carries TRBV9 and TRBJ1-2; 10 bases fit TRBD1. Germline CDR1 SGDLS, CDR2 YYNGEE. Trimming at V came to 3 bases and at J to 0 bases, leaving 2 bases not matched to a gene. There are 15 residues in the CDR3.

CDR3: CASSLEGGAGEQYF. As DNA, the CDR3 is TGTGCCAGCAGCTTAGAAGGGGGCGCTGGCGAGCAGTACTTC. The J gene is TRBJ2-7, the V gene TRBV7-2; 7 nucleotides match TRBD1. This CDR3 contains 14 residues. The V gene's germline CDR1 is SGHTA and CDR2 FQGNSA. With V trimmed by 1 base and J by 6 bases, 6 bases remained unmatched.

This clone was picked up one time. The chain uses TRBV18 and TRBJ2-6; D possibly corresponds to TRBD1 (5 bases). Between the trimmed V and J ends, which lost 1 base and 0 bases, there was a span of 10 bases. The CDR3 loop spans 17 amino acids. Germline values: CDR1 KGHSH, CDR2 LQKENI. This CDR3 is CASSPRGRNSGANVLTF. For the CDR3, the DNA is TGTGCCAGCTCACCACGGGGCAGAAACTCTGGGGCCAACGTCCTGACTTTC.

The rearrangement uses TRBV29-1 and TRBJ1-2; perhaps TRBD1 as D (5 bases). Germline V lookup: CDR1 SQVTM, CDR2 ANQGSEA. The length of the CDR3 is 13 residues. V was cut by 3 bases and J by 4 bases, with 12 bases left in between. CDR3 nucleotide sequence: TGCAGCGTTGATGGGGGGGAATTCTATGGCTACACCTTC. It encodes CSVDGGEFYGYTF.

Here the CDR3 DNA reads TGTGCCAGCAGTTACTCGGACAGGTACGAGCAGTACTTC. Its translation is CASSYSDRYEQYF. The genes are TRBV6-5 and TRBJ2-7; TRBD1 agrees at 7 bases. After removal of 0 bases from V and 4 bases from J, the junction contained 0 bases not matched to a gene. The CDR3 runs 13 residues. The germline CDR1 and CDR2 sequences are MNHEY and SVGAGI.

This rearrangement joins TRBV9 to TRBJ2-2, with TRBD2 matching 7 bases. Germline CDR1 SGDLS, CDR2 YYNGEE. The length of the CDR3 is 15 residues. Trimming cost V 0 bases and J 2 bases; bases outside gene matches: 1. Here the CDR3 reads CASSVGTSNTGELFF. The CDR3 DNA reads TGTGCCAGCAGCGTAGGGACTAGTAACACCGGGGAGCTGTTTTTT.

The V gene is TRBV5-1, the J gene TRBJ2-1, with TRBD1 identical over 8 bases. The CDR3 runs to 14 residues. Germline loops: CDR1 SGHRS, CDR2 YFSETQ. V gave up 2 bases and J gave up 7 bases; unmatched junction bases: 5. CDR3 in amino acids: CASSLQTGENEQFF. In DNA, the CDR3 is TGCGCCAGCAGCTTACAGACAGGGGAAAATGAGCAGTTCTTC.

This rearrangement joins TRBV5-4 to TRBJ2-1, with unresolved D. This CDR3 comprises 13 residues. Deletions cut 4 bases from V and 12 bases from J, with 17 bases between. Germline V gives CDR1 SGHNT, CDR2 YYREEE (reference sequence). The CDR3 bases are TGTGCCAGCAGCGCGCCCCGATTCGATGGGCAGTTCTTC. Protein product: CASSAPRFDGQFF. Looking up the rest from reference TRBV5-4 and TRBJ2-1 gives the full variable domain: ETGVTQSPTHLIKTRGQQVTLRCSSQSGHNTVSWYQQALGQGPQFIFQYYREEENGRGNFPPRFSGLQFPNYSSELNVNALELDDSALYLCASSAPRFDGQFFGPGTRLTVL.

This sequence joins TRBV27 and TRBJ2-3, with 7 nucleotides matching TRBD2. Germline V lookup: CDR1 MNHEY, CDR2 SMNVEV (reference sequence). V lost 8 bases to trimming and J lost 6 bases; unmatched junction nucleotides: 14. CDR3 size: 15 residues. CDR3: CASSPLGLRGDTQYF. DNA of the CDR3: TGTGCCAGCTCCCCTCTGGGACTACGCGGGGATACGCAGTATTTT.

This clone was seen once. This chain connects TRBV5-1 to TRBJ2-5; TRBD2 agrees at 8 bases. The DNA end lines up better with TRBJ2-7; the J call may be wrong. In germline, CDR1 is SGHRS, CDR2 YFSETQ. The CDR3 is made up of 15 amino acids. The chain's CDR3 is CASSSASGSYYEQYF. In DNA form, the CDR3 reads TGCGCCAGCAGCTCCGCCAGCGGGAGTTACTACGAGCAGTACTTC.

The CDR3 region is CASSYSGTGVYEQYF. CDR3 DNA: TGTGCCAGCAGTTATTCCGGGACAGGGGTCTACGAGCAGTACTTC. The chain uses TRBV6-5 and TRBJ2-7, with 10 bases that match TRBD1. The V and J ends lost 3 bases and 3 bases, in that order; junction bases with no gene match: 5. Germline-derived CDR1 and CDR2 are MNHEY and SVGAGI. The CDR3 is 15 residues long.

This clone occurred a few times. The chain joins TRBV6-5 to TRBJ2-7; D is unresolved. The CDR3 contains 14 residues. Per the germline V gene, CDR1 is MNHEY and CDR2 is SVGAGI. The ends were cut back, 0 bases at V and 3 bases at J, with 9 bases in the middle. CDR3 bases: TGTGCCAGCAGTTACTCTGCGGTGGACTACGAGCAGTACTTC. Its protein is CASSYSAVDYEQYF.

The chain employs TRBV2 and TRBJ2-2, with 8 bases fitting TRBD2. There are 20 residues in the CDR3. Germline V gene data show CDR1 as SNHLY and CDR2 as FYNNEI. The junction had 14 bases not matched to a gene; V was cut back by 2 bases and J by 0 bases. Here the CDR3 DNA reads TGTGCCAGCAGTGAACCGGGGGGGGAACGGGAGTACGCGAACACCGGGGAGCTGTTTTTT. Translated, it gives CASSEPGGEREYANTGELFF.